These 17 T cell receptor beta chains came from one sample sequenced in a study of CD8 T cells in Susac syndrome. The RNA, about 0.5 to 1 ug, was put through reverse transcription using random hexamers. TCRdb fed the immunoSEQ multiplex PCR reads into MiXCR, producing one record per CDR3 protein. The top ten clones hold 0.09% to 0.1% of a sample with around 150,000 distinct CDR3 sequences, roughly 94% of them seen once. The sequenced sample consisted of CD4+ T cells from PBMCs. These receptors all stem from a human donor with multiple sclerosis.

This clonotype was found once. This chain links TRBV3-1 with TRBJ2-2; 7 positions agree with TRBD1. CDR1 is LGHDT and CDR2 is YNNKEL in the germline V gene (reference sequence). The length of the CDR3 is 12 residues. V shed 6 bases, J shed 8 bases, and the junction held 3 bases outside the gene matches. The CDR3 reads CASSRTGGELFF. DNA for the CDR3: TGTGCCAGCAGTCGGACAGGAGGGGAGCTGTTTTTT.

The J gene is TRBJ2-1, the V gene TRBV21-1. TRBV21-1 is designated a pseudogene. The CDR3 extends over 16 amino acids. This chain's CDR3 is CASSKGLQSSYNEQFF. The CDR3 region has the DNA TGTGCCAGCAGCAAAGGCTTGCAGAGCTCCTACAATGAGCAGTTCTTC.

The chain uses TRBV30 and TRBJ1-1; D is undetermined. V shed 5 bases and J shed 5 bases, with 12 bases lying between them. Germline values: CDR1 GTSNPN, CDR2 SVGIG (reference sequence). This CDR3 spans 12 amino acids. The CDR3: CAWLARRTEAFF. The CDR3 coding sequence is TGTGCCTGGTTGGCAAGACGTACTGAAGCTTTCTTT.

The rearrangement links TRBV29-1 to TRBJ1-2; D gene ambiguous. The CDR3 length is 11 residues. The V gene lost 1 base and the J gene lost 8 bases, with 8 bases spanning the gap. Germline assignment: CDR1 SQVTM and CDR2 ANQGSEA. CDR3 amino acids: CSVEAHSGYTF. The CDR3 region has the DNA TGCAGCGTTGAAGCACACTCCGGCTACACCTTC. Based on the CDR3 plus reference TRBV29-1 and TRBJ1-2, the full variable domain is SAVISQKPSRDICQRGTSLTIQCQVDSQVTMMFWYRQQPGQSLTLIATANQGSEATYESGFVIDKFPISRPNLTFSTLTVSNMSPEDSSIYLCSVEAHSGYTFGSGTRLTVV.

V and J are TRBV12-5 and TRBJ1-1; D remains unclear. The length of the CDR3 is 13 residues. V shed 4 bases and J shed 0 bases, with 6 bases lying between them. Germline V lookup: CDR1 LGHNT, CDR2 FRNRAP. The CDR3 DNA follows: TGTGCTAGTGGTTCGGAGGTGAACACTGAAGCTTTCTTT. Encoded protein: CASGSEVNTEAFF.

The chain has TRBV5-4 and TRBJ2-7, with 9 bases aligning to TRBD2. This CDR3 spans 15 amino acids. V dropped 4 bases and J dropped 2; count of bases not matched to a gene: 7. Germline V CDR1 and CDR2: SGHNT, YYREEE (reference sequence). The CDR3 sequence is CASSRGVAGAYEQYF. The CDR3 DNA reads TGTGCCAGCAGCCGCGGGGTAGCGGGGGCCTACGAGCAGTACTTC.

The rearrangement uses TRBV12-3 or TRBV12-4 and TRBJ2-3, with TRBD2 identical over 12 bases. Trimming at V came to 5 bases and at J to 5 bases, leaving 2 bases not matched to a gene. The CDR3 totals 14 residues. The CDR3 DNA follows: TGTGCCAGCAGTAGACTAGCGGGAGAAGATACGCAGTATTTT. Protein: CASSRLAGEDTQYF.

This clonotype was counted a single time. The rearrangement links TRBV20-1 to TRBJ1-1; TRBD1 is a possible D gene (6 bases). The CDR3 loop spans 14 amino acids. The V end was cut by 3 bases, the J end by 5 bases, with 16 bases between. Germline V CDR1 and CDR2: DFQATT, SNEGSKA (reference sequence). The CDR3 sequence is CSASGGDMATEAFF. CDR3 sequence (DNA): TGCAGTGCTAGCGGGGGGGACATGGCTACTGAAGCTTTCTTT.

CDR3 DNA: TGTGCCTGGAGCGATGGGGGGTGGGCCAACGTCCTGACTTTC. It specifies CAWSDGGWANVLTF. The chain recombines TRBV30 with TRBJ2-6, with D possibly TRBD2 on 6 matching bases. The germline V gene has CDR1 GTSNPN and CDR2 SVGIG (reference sequence). The V and J ends lost 3 bases and 5 bases respectively, with 11 bases between them. The CDR3 contains 14 residues.

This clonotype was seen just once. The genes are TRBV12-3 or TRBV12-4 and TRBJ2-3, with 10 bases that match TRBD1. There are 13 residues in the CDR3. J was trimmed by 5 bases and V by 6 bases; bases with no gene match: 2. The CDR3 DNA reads TGTGCCAGCAGATGGACAGGGGGAGATACGCAGTATTTT. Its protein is CASRWTGGDTQYF.

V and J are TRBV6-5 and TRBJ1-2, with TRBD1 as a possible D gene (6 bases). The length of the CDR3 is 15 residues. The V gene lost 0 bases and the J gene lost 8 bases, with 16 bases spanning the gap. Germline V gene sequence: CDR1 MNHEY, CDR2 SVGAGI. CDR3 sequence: CASSYSLEGGFGYTF. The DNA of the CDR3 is TGTGCCAGCAGTTACTCGTTAGAAGGGGGGTTCGGCTACACCTTC.

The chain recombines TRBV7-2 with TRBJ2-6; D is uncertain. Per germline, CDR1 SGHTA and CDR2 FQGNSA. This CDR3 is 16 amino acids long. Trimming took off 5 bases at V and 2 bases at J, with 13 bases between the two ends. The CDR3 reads CASSPLTHTGANVLTF. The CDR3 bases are TGTGCCAGCAGCCCACTTACACATACTGGGGCCAACGTCCTGACTTTC.

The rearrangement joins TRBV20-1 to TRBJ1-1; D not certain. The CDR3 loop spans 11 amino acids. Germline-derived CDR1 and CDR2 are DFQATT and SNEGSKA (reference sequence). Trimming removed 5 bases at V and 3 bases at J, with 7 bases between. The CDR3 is CSAPAYTEAFF. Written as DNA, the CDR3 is TGCAGTGCTCCGGCTTACACTGAAGCTTTCTTT.

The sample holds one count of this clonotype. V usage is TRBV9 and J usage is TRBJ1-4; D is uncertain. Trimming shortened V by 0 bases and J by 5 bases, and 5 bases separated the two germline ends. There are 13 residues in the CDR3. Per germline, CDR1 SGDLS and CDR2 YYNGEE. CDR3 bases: TGTGCCAGCAGCGTAGGATTAAATGAAAAACTGTTTTTT. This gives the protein CASSVGLNEKLFF. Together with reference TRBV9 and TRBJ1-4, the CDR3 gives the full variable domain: DSGVTQTPKHLITATGQRVTLRCSPRSGDLSVYWYQQSLDQGLQFLIQYYNGEERAKGNILERFSAQQFPDLHSELNLSSLELGDSALYFCASSVGLNEKLFFGSGTQLSVL.

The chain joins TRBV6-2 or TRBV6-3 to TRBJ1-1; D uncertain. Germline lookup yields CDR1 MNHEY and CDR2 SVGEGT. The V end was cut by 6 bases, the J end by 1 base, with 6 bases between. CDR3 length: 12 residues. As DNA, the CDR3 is TGTGCCAGCAGCTGGTCGAACACTGAAGCTTTCTTT. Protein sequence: CASSWSNTEAFF.

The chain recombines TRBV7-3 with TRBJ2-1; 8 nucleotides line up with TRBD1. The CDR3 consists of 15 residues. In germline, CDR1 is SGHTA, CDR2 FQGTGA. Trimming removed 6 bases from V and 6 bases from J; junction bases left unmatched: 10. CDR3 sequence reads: CASSPGGTGSNEQFF. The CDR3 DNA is TGTGCCAGCAGTCCCGGCGGGACAGGAAGCAATGAGCAGTTCTTC.

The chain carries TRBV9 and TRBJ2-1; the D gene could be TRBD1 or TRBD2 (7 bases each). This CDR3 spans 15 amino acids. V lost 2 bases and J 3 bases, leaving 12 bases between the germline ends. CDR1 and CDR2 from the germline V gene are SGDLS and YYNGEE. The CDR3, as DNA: TGTGCCAGCAGCGTCAGGGGGGGTCTCTACAATGAGCAGTTCTTC. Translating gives CASSVRGGLYNEQFF.